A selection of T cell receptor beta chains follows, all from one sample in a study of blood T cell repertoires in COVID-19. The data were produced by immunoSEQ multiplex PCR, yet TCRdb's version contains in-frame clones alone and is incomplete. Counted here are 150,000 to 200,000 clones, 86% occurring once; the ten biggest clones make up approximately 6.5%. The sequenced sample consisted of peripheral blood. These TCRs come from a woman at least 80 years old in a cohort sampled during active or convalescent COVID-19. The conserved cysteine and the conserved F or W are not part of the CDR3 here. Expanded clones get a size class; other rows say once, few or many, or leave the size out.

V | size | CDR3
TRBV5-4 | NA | ASSLDVGASAYNEQF
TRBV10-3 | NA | AISANPTSGRVGNTGELF
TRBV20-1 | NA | SARGQGGYEQY
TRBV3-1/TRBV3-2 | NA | ASRHFTTANNEQF
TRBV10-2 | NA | ASSESAAVEAF
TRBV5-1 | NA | ASSLGTHSTGELF
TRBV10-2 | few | ASSPGTENNYGYT
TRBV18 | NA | ASSPTAQETQY
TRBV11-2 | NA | ASSPQGAQYNEQF
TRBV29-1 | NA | SMLAGRETQY
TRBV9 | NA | ASSLTGQQNTEAF
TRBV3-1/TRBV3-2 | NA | ASSHTGGIDGYT
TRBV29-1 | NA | SVLTSGAYNEQF
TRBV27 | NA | ASSLLGEGNQPQH
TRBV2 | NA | ASRRQGPIEKLF
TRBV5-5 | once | ASSLAGGSNQPQH
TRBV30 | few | AWSVLSIRTSGGVRTQY
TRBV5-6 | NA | ASSLAGEDQPQH
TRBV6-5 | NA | ASSYHPSGYYNEQF
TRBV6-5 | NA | ASSPRAIEYTQY
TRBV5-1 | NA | ASSFGQGREAF
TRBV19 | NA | ASSSDIRNTIY
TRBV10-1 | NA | ANSETPGTASDTQY
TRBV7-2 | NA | ASSLAQGGSTEAF
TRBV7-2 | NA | ASSLGGSETQY
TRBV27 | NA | ASSRGTSGRNEQF
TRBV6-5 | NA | ASNPTGLGTEAF
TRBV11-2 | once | ASSFGTDYGYT
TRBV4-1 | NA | ASSQPRGRETQY
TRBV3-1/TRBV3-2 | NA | ASSLRLAGGQEQF
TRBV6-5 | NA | ASRSPGEYGYT
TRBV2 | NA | ASRLEQGVAEAF
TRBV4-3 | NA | ASSQDPSGGAETQY
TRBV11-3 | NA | ASSLDRVGEQF
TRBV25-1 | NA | ASRLAGGSGEQF
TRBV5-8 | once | ASSLGGEQY
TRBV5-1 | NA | ASSLVPAGASYNEQF
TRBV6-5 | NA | ATLAGLGEQY
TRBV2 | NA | ASSPGQFTEAF
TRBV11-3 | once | ASSLGAGGTYNEQF
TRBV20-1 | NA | SATGWDEQY
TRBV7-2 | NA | ASSLEWGQNTEAF
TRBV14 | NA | ASSRAGTGGYGYT
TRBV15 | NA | ATSRGRDPQWGEQF